A single sample is the source of the 16 T cell receptor beta chains below, sequenced in a study of blood T cell repertoires in COVID-19. Repertoires were generated with immunoSEQ multiplex PCR, while TCRdb's copy carries only in-frame clones and drops some. The sample records under 200,000 clones, around nine tenths being singletons. Sequenced sample: peripheral blood. These receptor sequences come from a man aged 55-75 years with active or convalescent COVID-19.

The chain carries TRBV6-5 and TRBJ2-7; no clear D gene. With 5 bases removed from V and 4 bases from J, the gap between germline ends came to 15 bases. The CDR3 length is 14 residues. Germline V CDR1 and CDR2: MNHEY, SVGAGI. The CDR3 reads CASSTQVLKYEQYF. CDR3 nucleotides: TGTGCCAGCAGTACCCAGGTATTGAAATACGAGCAGTACTTC.

The genes are TRBV18 and TRBJ2-1, with 9 bases that match TRBD2. V shed 6 bases, J shed 7 bases, and the junction held 10 bases outside the gene matches. Germline assignment: CDR1 KGHSH and CDR2 LQKENI. CDR3 size: 15 residues. CDR3 in DNA: TGTGCCAGCTCCCCCCAGCGGGGGGATAAGAATGAGCAGTTCTTC. Translated: CASSPQRGDKNEQFF. The full variable domain, with the rest looked up from reference TRBV18 and TRBJ2-1, is NAGVMQNPRHLVRRRGQEARLRCSPMKGHSHVYWYRQLPEEGLKFMVYLQKENIIDESGMPKERFSAEFPKEGPSILRIQQVVRGDSAAYFCASSPQRGDKNEQFFGPGTRLTVL.

The chain uses TRBV30 and TRBJ1-3; D gene unclear. This CDR3 region has 14 residues. In germline, CDR1 is GTSNPN, CDR2 SVGIG (reference sequence). The germline V and J ends were trimmed by 4 bases and 0 bases, with 10 bases remaining between them. CDR3 in DNA: TGTGCCTGGACCCTCGGTGTCTCTGGAAACACCATATATTTT. Its protein is CAWTLGVSGNTIYF.

V usage is TRBV2 and J usage is TRBJ1-1; no clear D gene. V shed 8 bases and J shed 3 bases, with 7 bases lying between them. This CDR3 is 11 amino acids long. Germline V gives CDR1 SNHLY, CDR2 FYNNEI. The CDR3 DNA reads as TGTGCCAGCCTGTATGACACTGAAGCTTTCTTT. It encodes CASLYDTEAFF.

The chain is built from TRBV7-2 and TRBJ1-2, with 8 bases aligning to TRBD1. The V segment lost 4 bases and the J segment 14 bases; nucleotides outside the gene matches: 6. CDR1 and CDR2 (germline): SGHTA, FQGNSA. CDR3 length: 11 residues. The CDR3 protein is CASSSGQAVTF. The CDR3 DNA is TGTGCCAGCAGCTCGGGACAGGCCGTTACCTTC.

V is TRBV15 and J is TRBJ2-7, with D perhaps TRBD2 (5 bases). CDR3 length equals 12 residues. V lost 8 bases and J 7 bases, leaving 15 bases between the germline ends. CDR1 is LNHNV and CDR2 is YYDKDF in the germline V gene (reference sequence). As DNA, the CDR3 is TGTGCCACCGACTTGGGGAGAGGAGAGCAGTACTTC. It is translated as CATDLGRGEQYF.

The chain has TRBV7-6 and TRBJ1-1; 7 bases align to TRBD1. V lost 2 bases and J lost 0; bases outside the gene matches: 6. Germline-derived CDR1 and CDR2 are SGHVS and FNYEAQ. CDR3 length: 16 residues. The DNA for the CDR3 is TGTGCCAGCAGCTTAAGGGTGCAGGGGGTGAACACTGAAGCTTTCTTT. Its protein is CASSLRVQGVNTEAFF.

A few counts support this clone. This chain joins TRBV2 and TRBJ2-2, with TRBD2 identical over 9 bases. The germline V gene has CDR1 SNHLY and CDR2 FYNNEI. The CDR3 length is 16 residues. Losses at the gene ends were 6 bases for V and 6 bases for J; bases not matched to a gene: 11. CDR3 bases: TGTGCCAGCAGGGGGGCGTCTAGCGGGGTTTCCGGGGAGCTGTTTTTT. This encodes CASRGASSGVSGELFF.

The chain employs TRBV5-1 and TRBJ1-1; D perhaps matches TRBD1 (5 bases). Germline-derived CDR1 and CDR2 are SGHRS and YFSETQ. V lost 2 bases, J lost 1 base, and 6 bases lay in between. The CDR3 is 13 amino acids. The chain's CDR3 is CASSFTGNTEAFF. The DNA for the CDR3 is TGCGCCAGCAGCTTCACAGGGAACACTGAAGCTTTCTTT.

This clone appeared once. The chain uses TRBV7-8 and TRBJ2-7, with TRBD2 identical over 7 bases. Germline CDR1 reads SGHVS; CDR2 reads FQNEAQ. The CDR3 length is 15 residues. Germline trimming cut 2 bases from V and 6 bases from J; bases unmatched to any gene: 10. CDR3 in amino acids: CASSLRGSGEVEQYF. Written as DNA, the CDR3 is TGTGCCAGCAGCTTAAGGGGCAGCGGGGAAGTCGAGCAGTACTTC.

The J gene is TRBJ2-2, the V gene TRBV14, with 9 bases fitting TRBD1. The V gene's germline CDR1 is SGHDN and CDR2 FVKESK. The CDR3 is made up of 16 amino acids. The J segment lost 7 bases and the V segment lost 4 bases, leaving 10 bases of the junction unmatched. CDR3 residues: CASSPTGGIFSGELFF. CDR3 nucleotides: TGTGCCAGCAGCCCCACAGGGGGCATCTTCAGCGGGGAGCTGTTTTTT.

The V and J genes are TRBV24-1 and TRBJ2-6; the D is unclear. This CDR3 is built from 14 residues. Trimming stripped 2 bases from V and 7 bases from J, with 8 bases between. Germline CDR1 reads KGHDR; CDR2 reads SFDVKD. As DNA, the CDR3 is TGTGCCACCAGTGATTCTCTGGCAGCCAACGTCCTGACTTTC. This translates into CATSDSLAANVLTF.

This clone turned up a few times. The chain links TRBV10-3 to TRBJ1-2; 9 nucleotides match TRBD1. The germline V gene has CDR1 ENHRY and CDR2 SYGVKD. Trimming at V came to 6 bases and at J to 5 bases, leaving 7 bases not matched to a gene. This CDR3 has 14 residues. CDR3 loop: CAIRDPGQGYGYTF. The CDR3 DNA follows: TGTGCCATCAGGGATCCGGGACAGGGATATGGCTACACCTTC.

The V and J genes are TRBV5-1 and TRBJ1-2; the D gene is possibly TRBD1 (6 bases). The germline V and J ends were trimmed by 0 bases and 4 bases, with 13 bases remaining between them. This CDR3 has 15 amino acids. Germline loops: CDR1 SGHRS, CDR2 YFSETQ. The CDR3 here is CASSLGWGRAYGYTF. CDR3 bases: TGCGCCAGCAGCTTGGGCTGGGGGCGCGCCTATGGCTACACCTTC.

This clone was counted a single time. The chain is built from TRBV3-1 (or the pseudogene TRBV3-2) and TRBJ2-1, with D tentatively TRBD2 (6 bases). V shed 0 bases and J shed 7 bases, with 13 bases lying between them. The CDR3 covers 15 residues. CDR1 is LGHDT and CDR2 is YNNKEL in the germline V gene (reference sequence). In nucleotides, the CDR3 is TGTGCCAGCAGCCAAGATACGGGGGTGGGAAATGAGCAGTTCTTC. It yields the protein CASSQDTGVGNEQFF.

The rearrangement joins TRBV2 to TRBJ2-5, with no clear D. From germline, CDR1 is SNHLY and CDR2 FYNNEI. The CDR3 is 12 amino acids. Trimming removed 8 bases from V and 4 bases from J, with 11 bases in between. The CDR3, as DNA: TGTGCCAGCCAATCTGAGGTAGAGACCCAGTACTTC. It encodes CASQSEVETQYF.